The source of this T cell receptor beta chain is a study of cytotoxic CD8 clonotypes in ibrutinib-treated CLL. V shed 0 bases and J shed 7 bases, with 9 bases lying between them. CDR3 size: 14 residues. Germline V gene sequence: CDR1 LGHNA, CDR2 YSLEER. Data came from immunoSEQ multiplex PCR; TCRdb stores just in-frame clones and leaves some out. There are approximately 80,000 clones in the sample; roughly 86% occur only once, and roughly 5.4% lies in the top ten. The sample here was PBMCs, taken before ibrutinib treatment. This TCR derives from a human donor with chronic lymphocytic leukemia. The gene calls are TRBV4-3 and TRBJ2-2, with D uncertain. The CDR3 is CASSQERLNGELFF. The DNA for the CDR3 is TGCGCCAGCAGCCAAGAACGGTTGAACGGGGAGCTGTTTTTT.